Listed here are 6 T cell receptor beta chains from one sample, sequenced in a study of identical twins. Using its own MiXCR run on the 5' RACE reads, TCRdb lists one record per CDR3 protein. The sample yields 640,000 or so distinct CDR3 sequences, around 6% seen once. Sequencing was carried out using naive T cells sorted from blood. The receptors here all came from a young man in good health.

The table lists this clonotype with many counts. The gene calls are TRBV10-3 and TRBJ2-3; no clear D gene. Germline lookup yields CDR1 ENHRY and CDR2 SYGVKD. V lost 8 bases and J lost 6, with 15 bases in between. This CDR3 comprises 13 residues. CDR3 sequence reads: CAIGGGTGDTQYF. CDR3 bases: TGTGCCATCGGTGGCGGAACGGGTGATACGCAGTATTTT.

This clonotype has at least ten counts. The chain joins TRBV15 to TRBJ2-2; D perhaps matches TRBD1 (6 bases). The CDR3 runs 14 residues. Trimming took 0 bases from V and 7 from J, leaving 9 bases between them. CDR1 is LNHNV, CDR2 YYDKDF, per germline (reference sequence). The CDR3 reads CATSREQGSGELFF. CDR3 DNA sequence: TGTGCCACCAGCAGAGAACAGGGAAGCGGGGAGCTGTTTTTT.

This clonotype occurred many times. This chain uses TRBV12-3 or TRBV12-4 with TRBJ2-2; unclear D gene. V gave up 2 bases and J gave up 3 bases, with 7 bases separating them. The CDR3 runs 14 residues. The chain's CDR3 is CASSLFPDTGELFF. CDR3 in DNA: TGTGCCAGCAGTTTATTTCCGGACACCGGGGAGCTGTTTTTT.

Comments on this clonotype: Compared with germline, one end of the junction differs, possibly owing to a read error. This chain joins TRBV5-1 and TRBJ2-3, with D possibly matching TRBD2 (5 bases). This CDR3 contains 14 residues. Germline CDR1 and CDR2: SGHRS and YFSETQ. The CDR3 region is CASSLARDLDSQYF. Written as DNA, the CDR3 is TGCGCCAGCAGCTTGGCCCGGGATTTAGATTCGCAGTATTTT.

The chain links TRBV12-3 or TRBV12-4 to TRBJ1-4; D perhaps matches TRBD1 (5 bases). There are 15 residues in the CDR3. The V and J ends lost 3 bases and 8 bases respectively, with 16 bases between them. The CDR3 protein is CASSFGGTGTEKLFF. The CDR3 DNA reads TGTGCCAGCAGTTTTGGGGGGACCGGCACCGAAAAACTGTTTTTT.

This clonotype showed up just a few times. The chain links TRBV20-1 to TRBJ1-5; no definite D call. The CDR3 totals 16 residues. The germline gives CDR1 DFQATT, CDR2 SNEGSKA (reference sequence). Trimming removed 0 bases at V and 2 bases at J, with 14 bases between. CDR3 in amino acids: CSAREIGLSRNQPQHF. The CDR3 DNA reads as TGCAGTGCTAGAGAAATAGGGCTCAGCCGCAATCAGCCCCAGCATTTT.